This TCR beta chain was profiled in a study of T cell changes during pregnancy in multiple sclerosis. The CDR3 totals 13 residues. The ends were cut back, 0 bases at V and 8 bases at J, with 8 bases in the middle. CDR1 and CDR2 from the germline V gene are MRHNA and SNTAGT. TCRdb's table, derived via immunoSEQ multiplex PCR, lists solely in-frame clones and lacks some. The data hold about 36,000 clones, with 85% to 90% observed a single time. This clone was detected a few times. The genes are TRBV6-4 and TRBJ2-1; D is uncertain. This receptor was identified in a female donor with multiple sclerosis, enrolled in a pregnancy study. Sequences were derived from CD4+ T cells from peripheral blood mononuclear cells, sampled in the first trimester of pregnancy. The CDR3 here is CASSDSPEDEQFF. The CDR3, as DNA: TGTGCCAGCAGTGACTCGCCAGAGGATGAGCAGTTCTTC.